This T cell receptor (beta chain) appears in the sequencing data of a study of T cells in localized non-small cell lung cancer. Study-level findings and limits: Detection in adjacent lung was observed for a median about 50 of the top 100 tumor clones.

Points on this clone: No antigen is known for it.

TCRdb keeps only in-frame clones here, not all; method: immunoSEQ multiplex PCR. The sample holds around 3,400 clones; 25% to 30% are singletons and the top ten take 11% to 15%. The V gene lost 0 bases and the J gene lost 5 bases, with 14 bases spanning the gap. Germline V CDR1 and CDR2: SGHRS, YFSETQ. The CDR3 totals 15 residues. The TCR sequence derives from a male donor at least 60 years old with stage I lung adenocarcinoma. This sequence joins TRBV5-1 and TRBJ1-1; D gene unclear. Specimen: lung tumor tissue, collected before any cancer treatment. Here the CDR3 DNA reads TGCGCCAGCAGCTTGGCCGAAGGGTTACAAACTGAAGCTTTCTTT. This sequence encodes CASSLAEGLQTEAFF. The full variable domain, completed using reference TRBV5-1 and TRBJ1-1, is KAGVTQTPRYLIKTRGQQVTLSCSPISGHRSVSWYQQTPGQGLQFLFEYFSETQRNKGNFPGRFSGRQFSNSRSEMNVSTLELGDSALYLCASSLAEGLQTEAFFGQGTRLTVV.